This T cell receptor beta chain was observed in a study of beta chain features in type 1 diabetes. Study results and limitations: The study found that naive, central memory and Treg TCRB repertoires appeared more similar in patients than in healthy donors.

Sequencing targeted expressed TCRB transcripts, as all isolated RNA had been reverse transcribed. The protocol was immunoSEQ multiplex PCR, while the TCRdb copy is restricted to in-frame clones and leaves out a portion. This table has under 450,000 clones, more than 11% appearing once. This CDR3 spans 17 amino acids. The germline gives CDR1 KGHSH, CDR2 LQKENI. With 3 bases clipped from V and 4 bases from J, the junction kept 12 bases outside the gene matches. The collection from each donor was one heparinised blood draw averaging roughly 100 mL. Note on this clone: Its antigen is as yet unknown.

Sequenced material: naive CD4+ T cells from blood. This receptor was obtained from a man aged 30 to 45 in good health. The chain joins TRBV18 to TRBJ2-3; 8 bases fit TRBD1. The CDR3 is CASSPKGQASPADTQYF. The CDR3 bases are TGTGCCAGCTCACCTAAGGGACAGGCCTCTCCCGCAGATACGCAGTATTTT.